The T cell receptor (beta chain) described here comes from a study of shared clonotypes between healthy human individuals. As for the study in general: Each donor's CD8 memory used one plate, CD8 naive two, each CD4 subset three. Study findings and constraints: Researchers found naive subsets generally carried larger estimated richness than memory subsets.

The CDR3 is 11 amino acids. Per the germline V gene, CDR1 is SEHNR and CDR2 is FQNEAQ (reference sequence). V lost 3 bases, J lost 11 bases, and 7 bases lay in between. The data were produced by immunoSEQ multiplex PCR, yet TCRdb's version contains in-frame clones alone and is incomplete. The table has millions of clones, more than 85% seen once. Comment on this clone: Its target is not known.

Cells designated naive CD8 were CD45RO-negative and were positively selected for CCR7, with terminally differentiated effector memory CD45RA+ cells excluded. This sequence was found in a man younger than 30 in good health. Some clones in this sample may be carry-over from other donors' samples. Sequencing was done on a sample of naive CD8+ T cells from PBMCs. The chain couples TRBV7-9 to TRBJ2-2, with D possibly TRBD1 on 6 matching bases. The CDR3 reads CASSLGTELFF. CDR3 nucleotides: TGTGCCAGCAGCTTGGGGACAGAGCTGTTTTTT.